Below, 2 T cell receptor beta chains from the same sample are listed, as sequenced in a study of PD-L1 blockade in urothelial cancer. The table came from immunoSEQ multiplex PCR; TCRdb's copy has only in-frame clones and leaves some out. The table records around 30,000 clones, 80% to 90% of them present only once. The sequencing used PBMCs, collected around atezolizumab (anti-PD-L1) treatment. The origin of the receptors is a man over 45 with urothelial cancer.

The rearrangement links TRBV2 to TRBJ2-7; 9 positions match TRBD2. The V and J ends lost 5 bases and 3 bases, in that order; junction bases with no gene match: 14. From germline, CDR1 is SNHLY and CDR2 FYNNEI. This CDR3 comprises 17 residues. CDR3 DNA sequence: TGTGCCAGCAGTTTTAGCGGGGGACTTCACCCAATCTACGAGCAGTACTTC. It specifies CASSFSGGLHPIYEQYF.

V usage is TRBV5-1 and J usage is TRBJ1-2, with 10 bases fitting TRBD1. Germline V gives CDR1 SGHRS, CDR2 YFSETQ. V gave up 4 bases and J gave up 7 bases; unmatched junction bases: 10. The CDR3 runs to 15 residues. The CDR3 DNA reads TGCGCCAGCAGCCGGGCCGGGACAGGGGAACTTGGCTACACCTTC. This translates into CASSRAGTGELGYTF.